A selection of T cell receptor beta chains follows, all from one sample in a study of T cell responses to AZD1222 COVID-19 vaccine. Clones were read by immunoSEQ multiplex PCR, and TCRdb kept only the in-frame ones, dropping some. This table holds 120,000 to 150,000 clones, 75% to 85% found once. Sequenced material: peripheral blood, taken on day 0 of MenACWY control vaccination. The receptors were sampled from an adult in good health. Both conserved end residues are part of each CDR3. The order of the fields is D gene, clone size, J gene, V gene, CDR3 protein, CDR3 DNA. A D gene is named only where the DNA matches it firmly. Expanded clones get a size class; other rows say once, few or many, or leave the size out.

NA	few	TRBJ1-6	TRBV12-5	CASGLPLHF	TGTGCTAGTGGTTTGCCCCTCCACTTT
NA	once	TRBJ1-5	TRBV6-5	CASSYSRDGNQPQHF	TGTGCCAGCAGTTACTCCCGGGACGGCAATCAGCCCCAGCATTTT
NA	many	TRBJ1-5	TRBV10-3	CAISESHRDGPQHF	TGTGCCATCAGTGAGTCGCACAGGGATGGTCCCCAGCATTTT
TRBD2	NA	TRBJ2-2	TRBV2	CASRRGGSNTGELFF	TGTGCCAGCAGACGGGGGGGCTCGAACACCGGGGAGCTGTTTTTT
NA	NA	TRBJ2-2	TRBV12-3/TRBV12-4	CASSQGSGELFF	TGTGCCAGCAGCCAGGGAAGCGGGGAGCTGTTTTTT
TRBD1	NA	TRBJ1-2	TRBV6-5	CASLQAPGGRGYTF	TGTGCCAGTCTGCAGGCCCCAGGGGGCCGTGGCTACACCTTC
NA	NA	TRBJ1-2	TRBV6-1	CASSGPLTGTNYGYTF	TGTGCCAGCAGTGGACCTCTAACTGGGACTAACTATGGCTACACCTTC
TRBD2	NA	TRBJ2-3	TRBV3-1/TRBV3-2	CASSPSTSGPPSTDTQYF	TGTGCCAGCAGCCCCAGCACTAGCGGGCCGCCTAGCACAGATACGCAGTATTTT
NA	NA	TRBJ1-2	TRBV28	CASSSAGPNYGYTF	TGTGCCAGCAGTTCAGCGGGACCCAACTATGGCTACACCTTC
TRBD1	once	TRBJ2-4	TRBV25-1	CASSGTGVSIQYF	TGTGCCAGCAGTGGGACAGGGGTGAGCATTCAGTACTTC
TRBD1	NA	TRBJ2-5	TRBV6-5	CASKATMTGAETQYF	TGTGCCAGCAAAGCCACAATGACAGGGGCGGAGACCCAGTACTTC
TRBD2	NA	TRBJ2-1	TRBV4-1	CASSRGGEGRVNEQFF	TGCGCCAGCAGCCGAGGAGGGGAGGGCAGGGTCAATGAGCAGTTCTTC
TRBD1	NA	TRBJ1-1	TRBV15	CATSRDWYRGNTEAFF	TGTGCCACCAGCAGAGATTGGTACAGGGGTAACACTGAAGCTTTCTTT
TRBD1	few	TRBJ1-4	TRBV5-4	CASSLGGTGVAELFF	TGTGCCAGCAGCTTGGGTGGGACAGGGGTGGCGGAACTGTTTTTT
NA	NA	TRBJ2-1	TRBV6-2/TRBV6-3	CASSYSDLEQFF	TGTGCCAGCAGTTACTCTGACTTAGAGCAGTTCTTC
NA	NA	TRBJ1-4	TRBV27	CASSPKGRDTSTNEKLFF	TGTGCCAGCAGTCCGAAGGGTAGGGACACTTCAACTAATGAAAAACTGTTTTTT
NA	NA	TRBJ2-3	TRBV27	CASRLSTDTQYF	TGTGCCAGCAGACTTAGCACAGATACGCAGTATTTT
TRBD1	NA	TRBJ2-1	TRBV7-8	CASSYEGQGVYNEQFF	TGTGCCAGCAGCTATGAAGGACAGGGGGTTTACAATGAGCAGTTCTTC
TRBD2	NA	TRBJ2-1	TRBV24-1	CATRSGSSYNEQFF	TGTGCCACCAGGAGCGGGAGCTCCTACAATGAGCAGTTCTTC
NA	NA	TRBJ1-1	TRBV14	CASSPGRSTSNTEAFF	TGTGCCAGCAGCCCAGGACGGTCGACCTCGAACACTGAAGCTTTCTTT
NA	NA	TRBJ1-3	TRBV6-1	CASSDKRRSGNTIYF	TGTGCCAGCAGTGACAAACGGCGCTCTGGAAACACCATATATTTT
TRBD1	once	TRBJ1-2	TRBV14	CASAPGGEVPGYTF	TGTGCCAGCGCACCAGGGGGCGAGGTTCCTGGCTACACCTTC
NA	NA	TRBJ2-3	TRBV5-1	CASSLGRASTDTQYF	TGCGCCAGCAGCTTGGGGAGGGCAAGCACAGATACGCAGTATTTT
TRBD1	NA	TRBJ1-2	TRBV6-6	CASSRQGGGANYGYTF	TGTGCCAGCAGTCGACAGGGCGGCGGAGCTAACTATGGCTACACCTTC
NA	once	TRBJ2-6	TRBV5-4	CASSPPVGGTASGANVLTF	TGTGCCAGCAGCCCTCCCGTCGGGGGGACAGCCTCTGGGGCCAACGTCCTGACTTTC
TRBD1	NA	TRBJ2-6	TRBV11-2	CASSSRQGATGANVLTF	TGTGCCAGCAGCTCTCGACAGGGGGCAACTGGGGCCAACGTCCTGACTTTC
NA	NA	TRBJ2-7	TRBV21-1	CASSQWDRVYEQYF	TGTGCCAGCAGCCAATGGGACAGGGTGTACGAGCAGTACTTC
TRBD1	NA	TRBJ2-1	TRBV5-5	CASSFRDRENNEQFF	TGTGCCAGCAGCTTCCGGGACAGGGAGAACAATGAGCAGTTCTTC
NA	NA	TRBJ2-7	TRBV19	CASTPRGLTGEQYF	TGTGCCAGTACCCCGCGGGGGCTTACGGGTGAGCAGTACTTC
NA	once	TRBJ1-1	TRBV28	CASSLVRDYTEAFF	TGTGCCAGCAGTTTGGTCAGGGATTACACTGAAGCTTTCTTT
NA	once	TRBJ2-3	TRBV6-5	CASSFSKDTQYF	TGTGCCAGCAGTTTCTCGAAGGATACGCAGTATTTT